Each of the 25 T cell receptor beta chains below was sequenced from the same sample in a study of T cell responses to AZD1222 COVID-19 vaccine. Using immunoSEQ multiplex PCR, the repertoire was profiled, and TCRdb retains in-frame clones only, with some absent. Here the sample spans 85,000 to 130,000 clones, approximately 93% being singletons. The sample in question was peripheral blood, obtained on day 0 of AZD1222 vaccination. The receptor set was obtained from an adult in good health.

The sample holds one count of this clone. The chain uses TRBV6-4 and TRBJ1-1; no firm D call. The CDR3 consists of 14 residues. The V gene's germline CDR1 is MRHNA and CDR2 SNTAGT. The germline V and J ends were trimmed by 7 bases and 8 bases, with 20 bases remaining between them. The CDR3 sequence is CASNPLKGREEAFF. The CDR3 DNA reads as TGTGCCAGCAACCCCCTGAAGGGTAGGGAAGAAGCTTTCTTT.

This rearrangement joins TRBV5-4 to TRBJ2-7, with 10 positions matching TRBD2. Per germline, CDR1 SGHNT and CDR2 YYREEE (reference sequence). V lost 1 base, J lost 5 bases, and 6 bases stayed unmatched. This CDR3 region has 15 residues. The CDR3 region has the DNA TGTGCCAGCAGCTTGTCAGCGGGAGGGCCCAACGAGCAGTACTTC. It specifies CASSLSAGGPNEQYF.

This rearrangement joins TRBV6-5 to TRBJ2-7; 12 bases map to TRBD2. V trimming: 6 bases; J trimming: 1 base; junction bases outside the gene matches: 4. This CDR3 region has 15 residues. The V gene's germline CDR1 is MNHEY and CDR2 SVGAGI. CDR3 coding DNA: TGTGCCAGCAGCGAGGGGACTAGCGGGTCCTACGAGCAGTACTTC. Protein product: CASSEGTSGSYEQYF.

V and J are TRBV24-1 and TRBJ2-5; maybe TRBD1 (6 bases). Trimming removed 5 bases at V and 2 bases at J, with 14 bases between. Germline CDR1 is KGHDR and CDR2 is SFDVKD. The CDR3 is made up of 15 amino acids. The CDR3: CATSAEPQGQETQYF. In DNA form, the CDR3 reads TGTGCCACCAGTGCCGAACCTCAGGGGCAAGAGACCCAGTACTTC.

The rearrangement links TRBV7-3 to TRBJ1-1; D may be TRBD1 (6 bases). Trimming shortened V by 2 bases and J by 3 bases, and 10 bases separated the two germline ends. The CDR3 totals 14 residues. CDR1 is SGHTA and CDR2 is FQGTGA in the germline V gene. The CDR3, as DNA: TGTGCCAGCAGCTTACAAGGACAGTACACTGAAGCTTTCTTT. It is translated as CASSLQGQYTEAFF.

V and J are TRBV28 and TRBJ2-7, with a tentative D call TRBD2 (5 bases). Per the germline V gene, CDR1 is MDHEN and CDR2 is SYDVKM. V lost 6 bases and J lost 4, with 19 bases in between. The CDR3 totals 15 residues. The CDR3 DNA reads as TGTGCCAGCAGACCGAAACGCCTAGCAGGTTACGAGCAGTACTTC. Encoded protein: CASRPKRLAGYEQYF.

The J gene is TRBJ2-1, the V gene TRBV5-5, with TRBD1 matching over 9 bases. The CDR3 sequence is 16 residues long. V trimming: 3 bases; J trimming: 2 bases; junction bases outside the gene matches: 6. Germline CDR1 reads SGHKS; CDR2 reads YYEKEE (reference sequence). For the CDR3, the DNA is TGTGCCAGCAGCTGGAGGACAGGGGATGCCTACAATGAGCAGTTCTTC. This sequence encodes CASSWRTGDAYNEQFF.

This chain joins TRBV7-2 and TRBJ2-7; D perhaps matches TRBD1 (6 bases). V lost 1 base and J lost 6, with 19 bases in between. The V gene's germline CDR1 is SGHTA and CDR2 FQGNSA. CDR3 length: 16 amino acids. CDR3 DNA sequence: TGTGCCAGCAGCTTAGTGCGGACAGACTTGGGATCCGAGCAGTACTTC. Residues: CASSLVRTDLGSEQYF.

The chain employs TRBV4-1 and TRBJ2-3, with D perhaps TRBD2 (6 bases). Germline assignment: CDR1 MGHRA and CDR2 YSYEKL. Trimming cost V 0 bases and J 6 bases, with 16 bases left between them. The CDR3 consists of 16 residues. The CDR3 loop is CASSQDPGQRGDTQYF. CDR3 sequence (DNA): TGCGCCAGCAGCCAAGATCCGGGCCAACGGGGGGATACGCAGTATTTT.

The rearrangement uses TRBV18 and TRBJ1-1; tentatively, D is TRBD1 (5 bases). The CDR3 spans 14 residues. Between the trimmed V and J ends, which lost 2 bases and 5 bases, there was a span of 12 bases. Per germline, CDR1 KGHSH and CDR2 LQKENI. CDR3 protein: CASSPRAGTTEAFF. Written as DNA, the CDR3 is TGTGCCAGCTCACCAAGAGCAGGGACGACTGAAGCTTTCTTT.

This chain links TRBV2 with TRBJ2-1; no reliable D call. The length of the CDR3 is 15 residues. Trimming took off 10 bases at V and 7 bases at J, with 23 bases between the two ends. Per germline, CDR1 SNHLY and CDR2 FYNNEI. CDR3 bases: TGTGCCACTCTCCCGGGTAGCAAAACCGGTAATGAGCAGTTCTTC. Translating it yields CATLPGSKTGNEQFF.

This clone was seen more than once but under ten times. This chain connects TRBV19 to TRBJ2-5, with a tentative D call TRBD2 (5 bases). Germline loops: CDR1 LNHDA, CDR2 SQIVND (reference sequence). The CDR3 is made up of 12 amino acids. The germline V and J ends were trimmed by 3 bases and 7 bases, with 9 bases remaining between them. In DNA form, the CDR3 reads TGTGCCAGTAGTATGAGGGAAGGGACCCAGTACTTC. Protein sequence: CASSMREGTQYF. The whole variable domain, remainder taken from reference TRBV19 and TRBJ2-5, is DGGITQSPKYLFRKEGQNVTLSCEQNLNHDAMYWYRQDPGQGLRLIYYSQIVNDFQKGDIAEGYSVSREKKESFPLTVTSAQKNPTAFYLCASSMREGTQYFGPGTRLLVL.

The chain employs TRBV10-3 and TRBJ2-5; 8 bases fit TRBD1. Unmatched junction bases numbered 3, after V lost 5 bases and J lost 4 bases. The CDR3 is made up of 13 amino acids. The germline CDR1 and CDR2 sequences are ENHRY and SYGVKD. As DNA, the CDR3 is TGTGCCATCAGTTTTGACAGGGGAGAGACCCAGTACTTC. Translation: CAISFDRGETQYF.

The chain is built from TRBV29-1 and TRBJ2-7; D remains unclear. From germline, CDR1 is SQVTM and CDR2 ANQGSEA. The CDR3 runs to 14 residues. The V end lost 6 bases, the J end lost 5 bases, and 20 bases lay between the germline ends. In nucleotides, the CDR3 is TGCAGCGTAAGTACTGGGCTCCGGGCCAACGAGCAGTACTTC. The encoded protein is CSVSTGLRANEQYF.

The V gene is TRBV7-6, the J gene TRBJ1-2; D remains ambiguous. CDR3 length equals 15 residues. Germline CDR1 reads SGHVS; CDR2 reads FNYEAQ. V was cut by 5 bases and J by 2 bases, with 15 bases left in between. The CDR3 loop is CASSPSSRPNYGYTF. In DNA form, the CDR3 reads TGTGCCAGCAGCCCCTCGTCTCGGCCGAACTATGGCTACACCTTC.

The chain carries TRBV28 and TRBJ2-3; no definite D call. The CDR3 loop spans 16 amino acids. Per germline, CDR1 MDHEN and CDR2 SYDVKM. V was cut by 7 bases and J by 1 base, with 18 bases left in between. Written as DNA, the CDR3 is TGTGCCAGCAATGCCAGGCACGAATGGGGCACAGATACGCAGTATTTT. It is translated as CASNARHEWGTDTQYF.

The gene calls are TRBV19 and TRBJ1-6; D possibly corresponds to TRBD1 (6 bases). In germline, CDR1 is LNHDA, CDR2 SQIVND (reference sequence). Trimming shortened V by 3 bases and J by 12 bases, and 21 bases separated the two germline ends. The CDR3 spans 16 residues. CDR3 bases: TGTGCCAGTAGTATTCCCAGCCGGGGGGCGCGAGTACCCCTCCACTTT. Its protein product is CASSIPSRGARVPLHF.

The chain joins TRBV7-9 to TRBJ1-2, with 10 bases matching TRBD1. Germline V gives CDR1 SEHNR, CDR2 FQNEAQ (reference sequence). The V and J ends lost 0 bases and 6 bases, in that order; junction bases with no gene match: 4. The CDR3 contains 15 residues. CDR3 in DNA: TGTGCCAGCAGCTTAGCGTACGGACAGGGGGATGGCTACACCTTC. Translation gives CASSLAYGQGDGYTF.

V usage is TRBV6-5 and J usage is TRBJ2-2; D call uncertain. From germline, CDR1 is MNHEY and CDR2 SVGAGI. V was trimmed by 7 bases and J by 6 bases, leaving 9 bases between them. The CDR3 totals 12 residues. Here the CDR3 DNA reads TGTGCCAGCATAGGGTTCGCCGGGGAGCTGTTTTTT. Encoded protein: CASIGFAGELFF.

This clone showed up just once. The chain is built from TRBV11-2 and TRBJ2-1; no clear D. Germline CDR1 SGHAT, CDR2 FQNNGV. Trimming pared 5 bases from V and 1 base from J, leaving 15 bases between. The CDR3 is made up of 16 amino acids. The DNA of the CDR3 is TGTGCCAGCAGCCCCAACCTGCGTAGTTCCTACAATGAGCAGTTCTTC. Translated: CASSPNLRSSYNEQFF.

The chain uses TRBV9 and TRBJ2-1, with a weak D call TRBD2 (6 bases). Germline V gene data show CDR1 as SGDLS and CDR2 as YYNGEE. The CDR3 consists of 16 residues. Trimming removed 3 bases at V and 9 bases at J, with 22 bases between. The CDR3 region is CASSGTPGLAITEQFF. In DNA form, the CDR3 reads TGTGCCAGCAGCGGAACCCCGGGACTGGCAATTACTGAGCAGTTCTTC.

This rearrangement joins TRBV21-1 to TRBJ2-7. TRBV21-1 is flagged as a pseudogene. This CDR3 region has 13 residues. CDR3 DNA: TGTGCCAGCAGCAAGGGTCCGATGGACGAGCAGTACTTC. Protein sequence: CASSKGPMDEQYF.

The chain uses TRBV19 and TRBJ1-1; the match to TRBD1 covers 10 bases. Trimming cost V 6 bases and J 10 bases; bases outside gene matches: 11. This CDR3 is built from 14 residues. The V gene's germline CDR1 is LNHDA and CDR2 SQIVND (reference sequence). The CDR3, as DNA: TGTGCCAGTAGCCGCACGGGGACAGGGGATGGAGCTTTCTTT. Its protein is CASSRTGTGDGAFF. Using reference TRBV19 and TRBJ1-1 for the parts outside the CDR3, the full variable domain is DGGITQSPKYLFRKEGQNVTLSCEQNLNHDAMYWYRQDPGQGLRLIYYSQIVNDFQKGDIAEGYSVSREKKESFPLTVTSAQKNPTAFYLCASSRTGTGDGAFFGQGTRLTVV.

The V and J genes are TRBV3-1 (or the pseudogene TRBV3-2) and TRBJ2-7, with TRBD2 as a possible D gene (6 bases). The CDR3 has 15 amino acids. Germline CDR1 LGHDT, CDR2 YNNKEL (reference sequence). Between the trimmed V and J ends, which lost 0 bases and 2 bases, there was a span of 11 bases. The CDR3 DNA is TGTGCCAGCAGCCAAGATTCCGGGAGACCCTACGAGCAGTACTTC. This sequence encodes CASSQDSGRPYEQYF.

V gene TRBV19 combines with J gene TRBJ1-1; the D is unclear. Trimming removed 2 bases from V and 4 bases from J, with 8 bases in between. The CDR3 is made up of 13 amino acids. Germline V gives CDR1 LNHDA, CDR2 SQIVND (reference sequence). CDR3 coding DNA: TGTGCCAGTAGTATATGGTCCAGCACTGAAGCTTTCTTT. It is translated as CASSIWSSTEAFF.